This record covers a single T cell receptor (beta chain). Its specificity is not known. This record comes from a study of T cell repertoires in cytomegalovirus infection. Study summary: Use of recently identified HLA-C-restricted and well-studied HLA-B-restricted CMV epitopes was part of the study. It was the public TCR beta signatures that indicated both CMV infection and matching HLA type. Study-wide results and limits: Dominant in the ex vivo response were TCR beta clonotypes restricted by HLA-C and specific for CMV. Public TCR beta family frequency separated CMV-and-HLA carriers, including in an independent cohort.

TCRdb itself ran the reads through MiXCR, one entry per CDR3 protein. Here the sample spans approximately 1,000,000 distinct CDR3 sequences, approximately 31% being singletons. V lost 5 bases and J 2 bases, leaving 13 bases between the germline ends. Germline V gene data show CDR1 as WSHSY and CDR2 as SAAADI. This CDR3 region has 14 residues. The receptor was isolated from a human donor in good health (CMV status not recorded). Some clones in this sample may be carry-over from other donors' samples. This sample comprised cultured CD8+ T cells from PBMCs, obtained from culture after CMV antigen stimulation. V and J are TRBV10-2 and TRBJ2-7; no firm D call. As DNA, the CDR3 is TGCGCCAGCAGTCCAACTGCTCTTGCCTACGAGCAGTACTTC. Protein: CASSPTALAYEQYF.